This TCR beta chain came from a study of regulatory T cells in long-lasting Graves disease. This clonotype was observed many times. Library construction for TCR beta used iRepertoire HTBI primers and Arm-PCR of CDR3 regions. TCRdb re-called the multiplex PCR reads with MiXCR, one entry per CDR3 protein. The sample has some 600,000 distinct CDR3 sequences, about 16% seen once. Regarding time point: newly diagnosed GD, antithyroid drugs for less than 3 months. Isolated PBMC RNA provided the starting material for the TCR library. An endocrinology department in Xi'an, China, supplied the patients. This CDR3 spans 16 amino acids. V lost 1 base to trimming and J lost 0 bases; unmatched junction nucleotides: 5. The V gene's germline CDR1 is SGHAT and CDR2 FQNNGV. This sample also belongs to another study, concerning T cells in Graves' hyperthyroidism and ophthalmopathy.

Sequences were derived from peripheral blood mononuclear cells (PBMCs), sampled at new diagnosis, from a patient treated with antithyroid drugs. The genes are TRBV11-2 and TRBJ2-5, with 7 bases aligning to TRBD2. The clonotype comes from a man aged 18 to 35 with Graves disease. The CDR3 reads CASSLVGGGNQETQYF. The CDR3 DNA sequence: TGTGCCAGCAGCTTAGTCGGGGGAGGGAACCAAGAGACCCAGTACTTC.